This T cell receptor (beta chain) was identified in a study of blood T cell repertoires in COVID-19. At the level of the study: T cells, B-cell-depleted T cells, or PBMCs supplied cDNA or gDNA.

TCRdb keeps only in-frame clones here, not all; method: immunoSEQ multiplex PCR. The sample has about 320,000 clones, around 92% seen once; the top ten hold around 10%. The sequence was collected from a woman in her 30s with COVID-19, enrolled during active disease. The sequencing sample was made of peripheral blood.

CDR3 DNA: TGTGCCAGCAGCTTCGGGACAGGGGGCAATAATGAGCAGTTCTTC. Residues: CASSFGTGGNNEQFF. The chain has TRBV7-9 and TRBJ2-1; 12 nucleotides line up with TRBD1. The CDR3 runs to 15 residues. Germline CDR1 SEHNR, CDR2 FQNEAQ (reference sequence). J was trimmed by 7 bases and V by 3 bases; bases with no gene match: 4. The whole variable domain, remainder taken from reference TRBV7-9 and TRBJ2-1, is DTGVSQNPRHKITKRGQNVTFRCDPISEHNRLYWYRQTLGQGPEFLTYFQNEAQLEKSRLLSDRFSAERPKGSFSTLEIQRTEQGDSAMYLCASSFGTGGNNEQFFGPGTRLTVL.